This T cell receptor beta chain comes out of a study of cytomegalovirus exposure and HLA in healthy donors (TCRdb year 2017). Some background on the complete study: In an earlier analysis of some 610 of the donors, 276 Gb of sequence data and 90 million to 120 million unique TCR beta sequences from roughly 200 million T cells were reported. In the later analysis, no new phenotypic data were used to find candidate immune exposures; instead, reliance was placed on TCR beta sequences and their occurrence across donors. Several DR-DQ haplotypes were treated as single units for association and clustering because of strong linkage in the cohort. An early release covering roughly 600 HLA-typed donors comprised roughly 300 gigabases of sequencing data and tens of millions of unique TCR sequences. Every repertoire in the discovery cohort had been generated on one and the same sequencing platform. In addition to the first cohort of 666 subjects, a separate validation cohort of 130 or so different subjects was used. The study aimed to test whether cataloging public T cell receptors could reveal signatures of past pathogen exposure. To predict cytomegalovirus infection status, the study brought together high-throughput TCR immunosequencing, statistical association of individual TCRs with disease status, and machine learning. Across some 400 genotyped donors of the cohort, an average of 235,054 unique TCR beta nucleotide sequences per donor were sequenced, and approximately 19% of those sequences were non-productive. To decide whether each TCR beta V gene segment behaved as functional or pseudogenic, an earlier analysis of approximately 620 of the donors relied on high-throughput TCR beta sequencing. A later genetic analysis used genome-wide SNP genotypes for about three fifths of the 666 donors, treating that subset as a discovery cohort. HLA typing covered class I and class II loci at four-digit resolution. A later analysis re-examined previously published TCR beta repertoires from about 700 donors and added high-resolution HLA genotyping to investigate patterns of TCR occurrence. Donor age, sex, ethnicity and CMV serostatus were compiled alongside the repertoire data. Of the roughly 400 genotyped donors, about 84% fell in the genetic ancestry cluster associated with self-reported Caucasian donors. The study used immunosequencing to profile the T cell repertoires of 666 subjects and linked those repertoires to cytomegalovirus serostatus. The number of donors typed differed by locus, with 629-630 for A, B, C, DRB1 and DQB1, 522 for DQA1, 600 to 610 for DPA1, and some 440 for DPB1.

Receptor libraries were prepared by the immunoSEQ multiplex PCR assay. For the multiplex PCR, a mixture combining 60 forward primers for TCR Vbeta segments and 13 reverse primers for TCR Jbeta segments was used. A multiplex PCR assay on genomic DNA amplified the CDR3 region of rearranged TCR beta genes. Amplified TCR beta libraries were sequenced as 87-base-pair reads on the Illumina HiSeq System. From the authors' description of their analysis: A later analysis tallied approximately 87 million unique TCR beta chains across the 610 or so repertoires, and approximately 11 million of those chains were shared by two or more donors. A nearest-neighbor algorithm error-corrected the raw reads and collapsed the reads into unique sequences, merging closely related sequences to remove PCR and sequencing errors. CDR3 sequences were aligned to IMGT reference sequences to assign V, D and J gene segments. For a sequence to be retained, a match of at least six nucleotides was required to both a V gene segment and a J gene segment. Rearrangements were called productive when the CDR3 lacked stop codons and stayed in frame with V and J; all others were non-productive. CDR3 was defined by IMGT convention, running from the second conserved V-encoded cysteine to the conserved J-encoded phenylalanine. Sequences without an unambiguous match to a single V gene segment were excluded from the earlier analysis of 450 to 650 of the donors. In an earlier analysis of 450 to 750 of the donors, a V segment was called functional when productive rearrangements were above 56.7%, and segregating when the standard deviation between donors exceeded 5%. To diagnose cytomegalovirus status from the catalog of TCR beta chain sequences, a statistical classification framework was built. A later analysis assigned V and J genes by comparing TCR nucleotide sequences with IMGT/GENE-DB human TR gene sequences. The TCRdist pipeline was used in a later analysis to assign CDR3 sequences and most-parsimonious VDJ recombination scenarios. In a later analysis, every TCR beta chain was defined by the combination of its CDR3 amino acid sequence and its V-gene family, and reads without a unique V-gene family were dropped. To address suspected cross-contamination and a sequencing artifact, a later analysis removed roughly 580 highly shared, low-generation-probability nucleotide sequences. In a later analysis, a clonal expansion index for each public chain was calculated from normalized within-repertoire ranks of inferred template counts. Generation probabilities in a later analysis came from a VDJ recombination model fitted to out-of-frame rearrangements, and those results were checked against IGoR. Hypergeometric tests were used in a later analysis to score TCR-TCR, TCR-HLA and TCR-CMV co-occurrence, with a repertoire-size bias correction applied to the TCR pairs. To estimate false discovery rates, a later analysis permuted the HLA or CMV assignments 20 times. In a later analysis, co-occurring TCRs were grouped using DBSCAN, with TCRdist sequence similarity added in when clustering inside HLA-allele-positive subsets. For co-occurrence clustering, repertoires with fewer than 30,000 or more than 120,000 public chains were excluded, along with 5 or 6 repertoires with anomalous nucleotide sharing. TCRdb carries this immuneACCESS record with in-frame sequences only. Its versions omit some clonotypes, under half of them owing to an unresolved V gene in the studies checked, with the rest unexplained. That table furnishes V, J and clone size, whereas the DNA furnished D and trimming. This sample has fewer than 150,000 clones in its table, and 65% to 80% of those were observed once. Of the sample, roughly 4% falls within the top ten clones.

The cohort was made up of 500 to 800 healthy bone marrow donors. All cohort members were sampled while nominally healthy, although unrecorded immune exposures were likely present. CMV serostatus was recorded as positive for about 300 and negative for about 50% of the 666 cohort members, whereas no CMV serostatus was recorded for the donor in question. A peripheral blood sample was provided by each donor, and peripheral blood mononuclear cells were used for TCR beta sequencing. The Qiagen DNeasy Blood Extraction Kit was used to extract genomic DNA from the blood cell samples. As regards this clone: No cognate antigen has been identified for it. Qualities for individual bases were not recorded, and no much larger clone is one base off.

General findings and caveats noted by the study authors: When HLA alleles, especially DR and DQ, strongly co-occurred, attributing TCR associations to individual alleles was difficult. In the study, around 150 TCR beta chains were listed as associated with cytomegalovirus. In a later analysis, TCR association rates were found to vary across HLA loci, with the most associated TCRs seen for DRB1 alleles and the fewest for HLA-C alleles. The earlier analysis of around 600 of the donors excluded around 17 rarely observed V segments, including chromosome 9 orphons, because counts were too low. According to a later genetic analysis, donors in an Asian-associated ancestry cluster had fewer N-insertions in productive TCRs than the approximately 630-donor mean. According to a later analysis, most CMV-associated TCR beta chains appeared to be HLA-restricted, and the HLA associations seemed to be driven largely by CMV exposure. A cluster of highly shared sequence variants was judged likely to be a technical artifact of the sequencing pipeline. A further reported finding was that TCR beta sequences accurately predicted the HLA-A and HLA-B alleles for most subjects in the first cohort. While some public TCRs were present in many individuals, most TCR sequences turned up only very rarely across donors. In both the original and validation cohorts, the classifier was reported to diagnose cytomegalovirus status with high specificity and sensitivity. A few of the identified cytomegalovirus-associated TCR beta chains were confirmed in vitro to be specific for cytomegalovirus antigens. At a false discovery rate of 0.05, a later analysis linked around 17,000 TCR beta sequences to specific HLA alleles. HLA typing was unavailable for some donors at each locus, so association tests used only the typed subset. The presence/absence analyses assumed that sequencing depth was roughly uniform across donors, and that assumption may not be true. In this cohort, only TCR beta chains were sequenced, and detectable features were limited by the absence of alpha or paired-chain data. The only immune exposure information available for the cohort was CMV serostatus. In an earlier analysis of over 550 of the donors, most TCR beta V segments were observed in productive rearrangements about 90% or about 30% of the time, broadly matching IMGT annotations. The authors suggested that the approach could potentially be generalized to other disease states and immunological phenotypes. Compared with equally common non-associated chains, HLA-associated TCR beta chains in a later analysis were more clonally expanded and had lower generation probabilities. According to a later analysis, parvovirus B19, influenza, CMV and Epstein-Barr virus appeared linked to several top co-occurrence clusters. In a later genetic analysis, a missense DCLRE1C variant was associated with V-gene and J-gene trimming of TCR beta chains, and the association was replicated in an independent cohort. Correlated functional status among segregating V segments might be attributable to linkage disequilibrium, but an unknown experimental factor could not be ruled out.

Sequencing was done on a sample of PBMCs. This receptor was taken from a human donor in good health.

CDR3 loop: CARSTRGGRKATNEKLFF. The sequenced DNA: TGTGCCAGAAGCACCCGTGGAGGGCGAAAGGCAACTAATGAAAAACTGTTTTTT. The rearrangement combines TRBV5-3 with TRBJ1-4; no D gene can be assigned with confidence. TRBV5-3 is filed as an ORF, its function uncertain. A distance of 19 bases separates the germline ends of V and J, which lose 4 bases and 0 bases respectively. Reading from cysteine to phenylalanine, the CDR3 counts 18 amino acids. The DNA shown is the 54-base CDR3, in frame from base 1.